This T cell receptor beta chain was retrieved from a study of OX40 agonist ivuxolimab in advanced cancers. General study findings and limits: In general, CD8+ T cells held more expanded clones than CD4+ did, on average.

A remark on this clone: What it binds is not known.

Trimming shortened V by 3 bases and J by 5 bases, and 17 bases separated the two germline ends. The CDR3 loop spans 15 amino acids. Looked up from germline, CDR1 is SGHDN and CDR2 is FVKESK. Clones were sequenced by immunoSEQ multiplex PCR, and TCRdb holds only the in-frame ones, with some missing. The table has about 73,000 clones, just over 85% seen once. This specimen consisted of CD4+ or CD8+ T cells sorted from blood, obtained in a trial of the OX40 agonist ivuxolimab. The V and J genes are TRBV14 and TRBJ2-7; perhaps TRBD2 as D (6 bases). The sequence came from an adult with an advanced solid tumor such as melanoma, head and neck, liver or kidney cancer. The CDR3 bases are TGTGCCAGCAGCCACGAGACTAGAAGTCTCCACGAGCAGTACTTC. Protein product: CASSHETRSLHEQYF.